This is a list of T cell receptor beta chains from one sample in a study of blood T cell repertoires in COVID-19. Clones were read by immunoSEQ multiplex PCR, and TCRdb kept only the in-frame ones, dropping some. Of hundreds of thousands of clones in the sample, about 88% are singletons; the top ten hold approximately 2%. The sequenced sample consisted of PBMCs or T cells enriched from blood (not recorded which). The receptors stem from a woman in her sixties in a cohort exposed to, infected with or recovered from COVID-19 (not recorded which). CDR3s include the opening cysteine and the closing phenylalanine or tryptophan. The order of the fields is J gene, V gene, D gene, clone size, CDR3 DNA, CDR3 protein. The D gene is left open where the match is weak. Rows may omit the clone size; those that give it use once, few, many or a size class.

>TRBJ2-2|TRBV7-3|TRBD2|.
TGTGCCAGCAGCTTATTGCTAGCGGCAAACACCGGGGAGCTGTTTTTT
CASSLLLAANTGELFF
>TRBJ1-6|TRBV19|TRBD1|once
TGTGCCAGTAGCCGACAGGGGGACTCACCCCTCCACTTT
CASSRQGDSPLHF
>TRBJ1-6|TRBV7-2|TRBD1|.
TGTGCCAGCAGCTTAGAGGGACAGGGGAATTCACCCCTCCACTTT
CASSLEGQGNSPLHF
>TRBJ1-2|TRBV18|.|.
TGTGCCAGCTCACCACCCAGGGGAACTAACTATGGCTACACCTTC
CASSPPRGTNYGYTF
>TRBJ1-2|TRBV4-1|.|.
TGCGCCAGCAGCCAAGCGGGAAGGGTCGGCTATGGCTACACCTTC
CASSQAGRVGYGYTF
>TRBJ2-3|TRBV24-1|.|.
TGTGCCACCAGTGATCCAGGAGGGAGCACAGATACGCAGTATTTT
CATSDPGGSTDTQYF
>TRBJ2-7|TRBV7-2|TRBD2|few
TGTGCCAGCAGCTCGGCGGGAGTGGGCGAGCAGTACTTC
CASSSAGVGEQYF
>TRBJ1-6|TRBV2|TRBD1|few
TGTGCCAGCAGTCGACAGGGTTGGGATTCACCCCTCCACTTT
CASSRQGWDSPLHF
>TRBJ2-1|TRBV7-3|TRBD2|.
TGTGCCAGCAGCTTACAAAGGACTAGCAACAATGAGCAGTTCTTC
CASSLQRTSNNEQFF
>TRBJ1-1|TRBV18|.|.
TGTGCCAGCTCAACTGACAGGACAAACACTGAAGCTTTCTTT
CASSTDRTNTEAFF
>TRBJ2-7|TRBV5-4|.|.
TGTGCCAGCAGCTTGGTAGGGACTTCGAACGAGCAGTACTTC
CASSLVGTSNEQYF
>TRBJ2-2|TRBV28|TRBD1|.
TGTGCCAGCAGTTCACCAGGGGGAACTAGCACCGGGGAGCTGTTTTTT
CASSSPGGTSTGELFF
>TRBJ2-4|TRBV5-4|.|.
TGTGCCAGCAGCAAACAGGGATGGCAAAACATTCAGTACTTC
CASSKQGWQNIQYF
>TRBJ2-2|TRBV5-6|TRBD1|.
TGTGCCAGCAGCGGGCAGGGGGCGTCCGGGGAGCTGTTTTTT
CASSGQGASGELFF
>TRBJ1-6|TRBV7-3|.|.
TGTGCCAGCAGCCGGGAAAAGGCCAATTCACCCCTCCACTTT
CASSREKANSPLHF
>TRBJ1-5|TRBV15|.|.
TGTGCCACCAGCAGAGATCCCCCGGGAGGGAGTCAGCCCCAGCATTTT
CATSRDPPGGSQPQHF
>TRBJ2-7|TRBV7-9|.|.
TGTGCCAGCAGCTTAACGGGGTACGAGCAGTACTTC
CASSLTGYEQYF
>TRBJ1-1|TRBV19|TRBD1|.
TGTGCCAGTAGAAACAGGGGGCAGACCACTGAAGCTTTCTTT
CASRNRGQTTEAFF
>TRBJ2-7|TRBV7-9|.|.
TGTGCCAGCAGCTCCCCCGGGACAGGCGAGCGGGATTTTTCCTACGAGCAGTACTTC
CASSSPGTGERDFSYEQYF
>TRBJ2-1|TRBV5-1|TRBD2|.
TGCGCCAGCAGCTTGACTAGCGGGAGGCTCTTGGGACCCTACAATGAGCAGTTCTTC
CASSLTSGRLLGPYNEQFF
>TRBJ2-5|TRBV18|TRBD1|.
TGTGCCAGCTCACCACCGGGACAGGGGCGGGAGACCCAGTACTTC
CASSPPGQGRETQYF
>TRBJ2-3|TRBV7-9|TRBD1|.
TGTGCCAGCAGCTTAGTCAGGGGGCCAAGCACAGATACGCAGTATTTT
CASSLVRGPSTDTQYF
>TRBJ2-5|TRBV3-1/TRBV3-2|.|.
TGTGCCAGCAGCCACGCGGAGACCCAGTACTTC
CASSHAETQYF